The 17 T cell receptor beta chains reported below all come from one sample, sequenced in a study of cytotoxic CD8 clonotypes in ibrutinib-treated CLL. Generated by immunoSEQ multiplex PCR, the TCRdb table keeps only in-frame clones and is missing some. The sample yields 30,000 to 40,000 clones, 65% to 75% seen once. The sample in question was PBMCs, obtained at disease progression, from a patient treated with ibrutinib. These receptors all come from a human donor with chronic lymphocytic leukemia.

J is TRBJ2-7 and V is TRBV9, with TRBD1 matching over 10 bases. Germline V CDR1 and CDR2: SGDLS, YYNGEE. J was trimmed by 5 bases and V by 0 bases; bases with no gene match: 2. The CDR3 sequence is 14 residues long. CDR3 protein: CASSVGGTGDEQYF. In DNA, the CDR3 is TGTGCCAGCAGCGTAGGCGGGACAGGGGACGAGCAGTACTTC.

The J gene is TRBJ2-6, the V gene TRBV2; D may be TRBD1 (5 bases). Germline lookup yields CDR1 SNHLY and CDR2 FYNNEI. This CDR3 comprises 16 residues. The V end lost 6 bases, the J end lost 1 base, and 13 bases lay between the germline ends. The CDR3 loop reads CASSLNAGSGANVLTF. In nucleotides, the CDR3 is TGTGCCAGCAGCCTGAACGCAGGGTCTGGGGCCAACGTCCTGACTTTC.

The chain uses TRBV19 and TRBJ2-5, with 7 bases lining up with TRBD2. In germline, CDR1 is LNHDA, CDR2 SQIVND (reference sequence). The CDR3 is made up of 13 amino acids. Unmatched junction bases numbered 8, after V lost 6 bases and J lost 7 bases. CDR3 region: CASSPGGFGTQYF. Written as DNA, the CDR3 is TGTGCCAGTAGCCCCGGGGGGTTTGGGACCCAGTACTTC.

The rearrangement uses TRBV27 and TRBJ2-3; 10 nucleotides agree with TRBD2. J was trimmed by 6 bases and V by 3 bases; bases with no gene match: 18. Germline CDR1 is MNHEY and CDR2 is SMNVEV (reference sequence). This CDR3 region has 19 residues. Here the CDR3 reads CASSLSPLPRASGGDTQYF. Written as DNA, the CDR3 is TGTGCCAGCAGTTTGTCCCCTCTCCCTCGGGCTAGCGGGGGTGATACGCAGTATTTT.

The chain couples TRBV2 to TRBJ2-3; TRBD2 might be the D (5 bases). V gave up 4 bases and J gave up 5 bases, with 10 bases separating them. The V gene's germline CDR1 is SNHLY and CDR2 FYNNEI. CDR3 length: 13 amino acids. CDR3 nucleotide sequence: TGTGCCAGCAGTGCCGGGGTAGGAGATACGCAGTATTTT. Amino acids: CASSAGVGDTQYF.

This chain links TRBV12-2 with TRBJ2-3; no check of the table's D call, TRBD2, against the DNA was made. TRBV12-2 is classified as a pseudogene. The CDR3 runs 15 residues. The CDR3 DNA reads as TGTGCAAGTCGCTTGCGGATTCCTAACACAGATACGCAGTATTTT. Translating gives CASRLRIPNTDTQYF.

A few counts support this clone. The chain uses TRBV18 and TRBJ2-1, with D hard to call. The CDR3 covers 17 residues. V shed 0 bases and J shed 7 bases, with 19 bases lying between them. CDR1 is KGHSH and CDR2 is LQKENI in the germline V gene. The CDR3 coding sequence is TGTGCCAGCTCACCACCAGGTCTTACCCCTACTCGGAATGAGCAGTTCTTC. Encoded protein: CASSPPGLTPTRNEQFF.

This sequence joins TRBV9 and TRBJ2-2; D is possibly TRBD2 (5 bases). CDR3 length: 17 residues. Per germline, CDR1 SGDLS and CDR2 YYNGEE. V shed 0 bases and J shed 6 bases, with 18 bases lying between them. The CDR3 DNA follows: TGTGCCAGCAGCGTAGAACTCAGTCTCGGGGTCGCCGGGGAGCTGTTTTTT. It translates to CASSVELSLGVAGELFF.

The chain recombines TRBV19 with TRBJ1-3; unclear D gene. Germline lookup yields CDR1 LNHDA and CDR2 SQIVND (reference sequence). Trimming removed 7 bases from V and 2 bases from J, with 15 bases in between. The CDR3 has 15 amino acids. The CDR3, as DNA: TGTGCCAGTACCCCCCCGGTGTCGGCTGGAAACACCATATATTTT. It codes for CASTPPVSAGNTIYF.

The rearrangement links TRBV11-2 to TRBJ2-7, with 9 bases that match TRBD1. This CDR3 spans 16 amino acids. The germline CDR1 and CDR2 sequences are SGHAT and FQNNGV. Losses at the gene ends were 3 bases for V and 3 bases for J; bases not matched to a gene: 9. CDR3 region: CASSFGGQGPFYEQYF. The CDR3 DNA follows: TGTGCCAGCAGCTTCGGAGGACAGGGGCCCTTCTACGAGCAGTACTTC.

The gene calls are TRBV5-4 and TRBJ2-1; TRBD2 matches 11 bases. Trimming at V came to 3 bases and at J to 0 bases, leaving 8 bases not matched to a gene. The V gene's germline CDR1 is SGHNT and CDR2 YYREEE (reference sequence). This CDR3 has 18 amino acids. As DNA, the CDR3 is TGTGCCAGCAGCTCGACTAGCGGGGCCCCAAGCTCCTACAATGAGCAGTTCTTC. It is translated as CASSSTSGAPSSYNEQFF.

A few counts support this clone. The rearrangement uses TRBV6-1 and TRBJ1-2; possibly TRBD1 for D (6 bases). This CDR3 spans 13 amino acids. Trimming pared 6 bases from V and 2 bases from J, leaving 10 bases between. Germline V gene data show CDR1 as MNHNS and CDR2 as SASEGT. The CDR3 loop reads CASSGTGNYGYTF. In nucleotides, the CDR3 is TGTGCCAGCAGCGGAACAGGGAACTATGGCTACACCTTC.

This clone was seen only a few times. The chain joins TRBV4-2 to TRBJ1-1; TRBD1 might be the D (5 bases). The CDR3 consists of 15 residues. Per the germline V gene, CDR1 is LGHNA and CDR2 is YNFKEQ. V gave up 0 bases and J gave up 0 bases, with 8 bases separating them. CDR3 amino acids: CASSQDPGMNTEAFF. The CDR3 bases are TGTGCCAGCAGCCAAGATCCAGGGATGAACACTGAAGCTTTCTTT.

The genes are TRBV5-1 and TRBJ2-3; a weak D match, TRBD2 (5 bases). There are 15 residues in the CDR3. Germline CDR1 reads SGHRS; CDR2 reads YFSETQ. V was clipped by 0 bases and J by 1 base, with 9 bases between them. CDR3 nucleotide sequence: TGCGCCAGCAGCTTGGAGCTAGCCGGCACAGATACGCAGTATTTT. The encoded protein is CASSLELAGTDTQYF.

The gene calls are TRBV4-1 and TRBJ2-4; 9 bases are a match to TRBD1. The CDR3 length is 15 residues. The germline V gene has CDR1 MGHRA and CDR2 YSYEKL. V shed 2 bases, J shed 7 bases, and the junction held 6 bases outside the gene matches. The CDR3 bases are TGCGCCAGCAGCCAACTACAGGGGGCGCCTAACATTCAGTACTTC. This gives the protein CASSQLQGAPNIQYF.

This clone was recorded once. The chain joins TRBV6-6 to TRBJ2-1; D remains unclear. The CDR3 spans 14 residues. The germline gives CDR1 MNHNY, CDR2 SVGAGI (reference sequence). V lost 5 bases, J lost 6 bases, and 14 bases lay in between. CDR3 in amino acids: CASSPELSLNEQFF. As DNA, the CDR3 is TGTGCCAGCAGTCCCGAACTGTCCCTCAATGAGCAGTTCTTC.

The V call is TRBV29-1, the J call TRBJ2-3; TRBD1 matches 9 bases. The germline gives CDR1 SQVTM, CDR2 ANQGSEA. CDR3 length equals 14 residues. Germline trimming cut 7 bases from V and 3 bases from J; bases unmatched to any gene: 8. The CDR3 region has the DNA TGCAGCGGGGGACAGGGTAGGTTGACAGATACGCAGTATTTT. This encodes CSGGQGRLTDTQYF.